A single sample is the source of the 17 T cell receptor beta chains below, sequenced in a study of T cell responses to AZD1222 COVID-19 vaccine. Using immunoSEQ multiplex PCR, the repertoire was profiled, and TCRdb retains in-frame clones only, with some absent. The table includes fewer than 120,000 clones, roughly nine tenths detected once. The input for sequencing was peripheral blood, taken on day 0 of AZD1222 vaccination. These receptor sequences come from an adult in good health.

V is TRBV5-1 and J is TRBJ2-3, with 7 bases identical to TRBD1. This CDR3 region has 15 residues. Germline-derived CDR1 and CDR2 are SGHRS and YFSETQ. With 6 bases clipped from V and 3 bases from J, the junction kept 10 bases outside the gene matches. The CDR3 protein is CASTADRVGTDTQYF. CDR3 in DNA: TGCGCCAGCACCGCCGACAGGGTGGGAACAGATACGCAGTATTTT. The entire variable domain, with the rest obtained from reference TRBV5-1 and TRBJ2-3, is as follows: KAGVTQTPRYLIKTRGQQVTLSCSPISGHRSVSWYQQTPGQGLQFLFEYFSETQRNKGNFPGRFSGRQFSNSRSEMNVSTLELGDSALYLCASTADRVGTDTQYFGPGTRLTVL.

The gene calls are TRBV5-4 and TRBJ1-2; TRBD1 aligns across 9 bases. CDR3 length equals 13 residues. Trimming cost V 4 bases and J 8 bases; bases outside gene matches: 6. Germline CDR1 is SGHNT and CDR2 is YYREEE (reference sequence). Here the CDR3 reads CASSANGQGGYTF. The DNA of the CDR3 is TGTGCCAGCAGCGCTAATGGACAGGGGGGCTACACCTTC.

The chain links TRBV27 to TRBJ1-1; D is undetermined. The CDR3 is 13 amino acids. V lost 2 bases and J 4 bases, leaving 8 bases between the germline ends. Germline V gene sequence: CDR1 MNHEY, CDR2 SMNVEV (reference sequence). CDR3 DNA: TGTGCCAGCAGTTTAGCTCTGAGCACTGAAGCTTTCTTT. Encoded protein: CASSLALSTEAFF.

The V call is TRBV5-1, the J call TRBJ2-7; D not certain. The CDR3 extends over 14 amino acids. CDR1 is SGHRS, CDR2 YFSETQ, per germline. The V and J ends lost 0 bases and 0 bases respectively, with 7 bases between them. CDR3 sequence (DNA): TGCGCCAGCAGCTTGGACAGTTTCTCCTACGAGCAGTACTTC. Translating gives CASSLDSFSYEQYF.

The V gene is TRBV19, the J gene TRBJ2-1; 9 bases align to TRBD2. The CDR3 is 16 residues long. The V and J ends lost 4 bases and 9 bases, in that order; junction bases with no gene match: 13. Germline V CDR1 and CDR2: LNHDA, SQIVND (reference sequence). The CDR3 sequence: CASSRLASGEDPEQFF. DNA for the CDR3: TGTGCCAGTAGTAGACTCGCTAGCGGGGAAGACCCTGAGCAGTTCTTC.

The chain couples TRBV3-1 (or the pseudogene TRBV3-2) to TRBJ1-6; the D is unclear. The CDR3 has 12 amino acids. Germline loops: CDR1 LGHDT, CDR2 YNNKEL (reference sequence). Trimming cost V 5 bases and J 6 bases, with 5 bases left between them. The CDR3 loop is CASSTGNSPLHF. Written as DNA, the CDR3 is TGTGCCAGCAGCACTGGTAATTCACCCCTCCACTTT.

The chain couples TRBV19 to TRBJ2-1; possibly TRBD2 for D (5 bases). Germline V CDR1 and CDR2: LNHDA, SQIVND (reference sequence). CDR3 length equals 11 residues. V was trimmed by 5 bases and J by 11 bases, leaving 10 bases between them. This CDR3 is CASSWELQQFF. The CDR3 bases are TGTGCCAGTAGTTGGGAGCTACAGCAGTTCTTC.

This clone was seen a few times. The rearrangement links TRBV5-1 to TRBJ2-1; D perhaps matches TRBD1 (6 bases). Trimming shortened V by 0 bases and J by 7 bases, and 14 bases separated the two germline ends. The germline CDR1 and CDR2 sequences are SGHRS and YFSETQ. The CDR3 runs to 15 residues. This chain's CDR3 is CASSLAKQGENEQFF. For the CDR3, the DNA is TGCGCCAGCAGCTTGGCCAAACAGGGTGAGAATGAGCAGTTCTTC.

V and J are TRBV12-3 or TRBV12-4 and TRBJ2-7; TRBD2 matches 10 bases. V dropped 6 bases and J dropped 3; count of bases not matched to a gene: 2. The CDR3 totals 13 residues. In DNA, the CDR3 is TGTGCCAGCAGACGGACTAGCGGCTACGAGCAGTACTTC. It encodes CASRRTSGYEQYF.

The chain couples TRBV11-3 to TRBJ1-1, with D maybe TRBD1 (5 bases). The V gene's germline CDR1 is SGHNT and CDR2 YENEEA. The CDR3 sequence is 13 residues long. V was shortened by 5 bases and J by 7 bases, with 14 bases between the two germline ends. The CDR3 sequence is CASSRREGHEAFF. As DNA, the CDR3 is TGTGCCAGCAGCCGCCGGGAGGGGCATGAAGCTTTCTTT.

The chain carries TRBV18 and TRBJ2-1; 8 positions match TRBD2. Germline V CDR1 and CDR2: KGHSH, LQKENI. This CDR3 has 15 amino acids. V dropped 3 bases and J dropped 4; count of bases not matched to a gene: 5. The DNA of the CDR3 is TGTGCCAGCTCACCCGGGGGGGAGTGGTACAATGAGCAGTTCTTC. Its protein is CASSPGGEWYNEQFF.

The J gene is TRBJ2-7, the V gene TRBV28; 8 nucleotides line up with TRBD2. Germline CDR1 and CDR2: MDHEN and SYDVKM. V lost 2 bases to trimming and J lost 6 bases; unmatched junction nucleotides: 6. This CDR3 contains 14 residues. As DNA, the CDR3 is TGTGCCAGCAGTTTAAGGACGGGAGGGGGCGAGCAGTACTTC. As protein: CASSLRTGGGEQYF.

This clone occurred a few times. The chain couples TRBV7-6 to TRBJ2-7, with D unclear. V was cut by 5 bases and J by 0 bases, with 17 bases left in between. The CDR3 is 16 residues long. Germline CDR1 and CDR2: SGHVS and FNYEAQ. The CDR3: CASSPVRSESSYEQYF. CDR3 nucleotide sequence: TGTGCCAGCAGCCCTGTTCGTTCGGAGAGCTCCTACGAGCAGTACTTC.

This clone was recorded once. CDR3 loop: CASSPSLTGNNEKLFF. CDR3 coding DNA: TGTGCCAGCTCACCCTCTTTGACAGGGAATAATGAAAAACTGTTTTTT. The rearrangement uses TRBV18 and TRBJ1-4, with TRBD1 matching 7 bases. Germline CDR1 reads KGHSH; CDR2 reads LQKENI. This CDR3 spans 16 amino acids. The trim removed 3 bases at V and 4 bases at J, leaving 8 bases unmatched.

The chain joins TRBV19 to TRBJ1-5, with D uncertain. There are 14 residues in the CDR3. V was shortened by 8 bases and J by 5 bases, with 16 bases between the two germline ends. Germline V CDR1 and CDR2: LNHDA, SQIVND (reference sequence). The CDR3 region is CASSGQRVDQPQHF. In DNA, the CDR3 is TGTGCCAGTTCCGGGCAGAGGGTGGATCAGCCCCAGCATTTT. Full variable domain (outside the CDR3, taken from reference TRBV19 and TRBJ1-5): DGGITQSPKYLFRKEGQNVTLSCEQNLNHDAMYWYRQDPGQGLRLIYYSQIVNDFQKGDIAEGYSVSREKKESFPLTVTSAQKNPTAFYLCASSGQRVDQPQHFGDGTRLSIL.

The rearrangement joins TRBV28 to TRBJ2-1; TRBD1 matches at 8 bases. The V gene end was trimmed by 4 bases and the J gene end by 14 bases; junction bases not matched to a gene: 7. CDR1 and CDR2 from the germline V gene are MDHEN and SYDVKM. CDR3 length equals 12 residues. This chain's CDR3 is CASSSDRAWKFF. In DNA form, the CDR3 reads TGTGCCAGCAGTTCGGACAGGGCCTGGAAGTTCTTC.

This chain joins TRBV15 and TRBJ2-7; D remains ambiguous. The CDR3 has 15 residues. V lost 0 bases to trimming and J lost 0 bases, with 9 bases between them. Germline V gene sequence: CDR1 LNHNV, CDR2 YYDKDF (reference sequence). CDR3 protein: CATSRDSYLSYEQYF. The CDR3 coding sequence is TGTGCCACCAGCAGAGATTCTTACCTCTCCTACGAGCAGTACTTC.